Listed here are 26 T cell receptor beta chains from one sample, sequenced in a study of Ad26.COV2.S vaccination and SARS-CoV-2 variants. Treatment described: roughly 18 received Ad26.COV2.S at low or high dose, single or two shots; about five received placebo; per-sample allocation not given. Vaccine and placebo recipients were sampled on day 63 after the first injection. Sequencing used immunoSEQ multiplex PCR; TCRdb keeps in-frame clones, though not all of them. The sample consists of approximately 420,000 clones, more than 85% of them appearing once. This specimen consisted of peripheral blood, obtained in a trial of Ad26.COV2.S vaccine versus placebo. All receptors come from a person between 18 and 59 years old who received the Ad26.COV2.S COVID-19 vaccine or a placebo.

This chain connects TRBV7-2 to TRBJ1-3; 7 bases are shared with TRBD1. This CDR3 region has 14 residues. Germline CDR1 SGHTA, CDR2 FQGNSA. V shed 5 bases, J shed 2 bases, and the junction held 3 bases outside the gene matches. CDR3 sequence reads: CASSRDRAGNTIYF. The CDR3 nucleotides read TGTGCCAGCAGCCGCGACAGGGCTGGAAACACCATATATTTT.

The chain recombines TRBV2 with TRBJ1-2; 7 bases map to TRBD1. V lost 7 bases, J lost 7 bases, and 6 bases stayed unmatched. From germline, CDR1 is SNHLY and CDR2 FYNNEI. CDR3 length: 12 residues. In nucleotides, the CDR3 is TGTGCCAGCAAGACAGGGATGAGTGGCTACACCTTC. Translation gives CASKTGMSGYTF.

The chain couples TRBV7-8 to TRBJ1-5, with 7 nucleotides matching TRBD1. Losses at the gene ends were 6 bases for V and 0 bases for J; bases not matched to a gene: 8. Germline CDR1 reads SGHVS; CDR2 reads FQNEAQ. The CDR3 spans 16 residues. The CDR3 DNA reads TGTGCCAGCAGGTCGGGACAGTGGAATAGCAATCAGCCCCAGCATTTT. It codes for CASRSGQWNSNQPQHF.

This chain joins TRBV20-1 and TRBJ2-1, with 9 bases identical to TRBD2. The length of the CDR3 is 13 residues. From germline, CDR1 is DFQATT and CDR2 SNEGSKA (reference sequence). After removal of 3 bases from V and 9 bases from J, the junction contained 6 bases not matched to a gene. The CDR3: CSASIAGEGEQFF. CDR3 nucleotides: TGCAGTGCTAGTATAGCGGGGGAGGGTGAGCAGTTCTTC.

This clone occurred once. This rearrangement joins TRBV12-3 or TRBV12-4 to TRBJ1-1; TRBD1 is a possible D gene (6 bases). V was cut by 5 bases and J by 13 bases, with 20 bases left in between. The CDR3 loop spans 13 amino acids. The CDR3 sequence is CASSLGGATKLFF. In DNA, the CDR3 is TGTGCCAGCAGTCTCGGGGGGGCTACTAAGCTTTTCTTT.

The rearrangement uses TRBV5-4 and TRBJ1-1, with 9 nucleotides matching TRBD1. V gave up 5 bases and J gave up 3 bases; unmatched junction bases: 5. There are 14 residues in the CDR3. The V gene's germline CDR1 is SGHNT and CDR2 YYREEE (reference sequence). The CDR3 protein is CASRRQGGDTEAFF. CDR3 coding DNA: TGTGCCAGCAGAAGACAGGGGGGGGACACTGAAGCTTTCTTT.

This sequence joins TRBV7-8 and TRBJ1-1; D may be TRBD1 (6 bases). V lost 3 bases, J lost 6 bases, and 8 bases lay in between. Germline-derived CDR1 and CDR2 are SGHVS and FQNEAQ. CDR3 length: 12 residues. CDR3 sequence: CASSFGGPEAFF. CDR3 DNA: TGTGCCAGCAGCTTCGGGGGCCCTGAAGCTTTCTTT.

V usage is TRBV10-3 and J usage is TRBJ2-5; D gene uncertain. The germline V gene has CDR1 ENHRY and CDR2 SYGVKD. The CDR3 is 11 amino acids. Trimming stripped 5 bases from V and 5 bases from J, with 6 bases between. CDR3 coding DNA: TGTGCCATCAGTTCTGCGGAGACCCAGTACTTC. Translated, it gives CAISSAETQYF.

This chain connects TRBV5-4 to TRBJ2-6; a weak D match, TRBD2 (6 bases). Germline CDR1 and CDR2: SGHNT and YYREEE (reference sequence). V lost 4 bases, J lost 0 bases, and 14 bases lay in between. The CDR3 totals 17 residues. The CDR3 bases are TGTGCCAGCAGCGCACAAATGGGGGGCTCTGGGGCCAACGTCCTGACTTTC. Residues: CASSAQMGGSGANVLTF. The entire variable domain, with the rest obtained from reference TRBV5-4 and TRBJ2-6, is as follows: ETGVTQSPTHLIKTRGQQVTLRCSSQSGHNTVSWYQQALGQGPQFIFQYYREEENGRGNFPPRFSGLQFPNYSSELNVNALELDDSALYLCASSAQMGGSGANVLTFGAGSRLTVL.

The chain uses TRBV19 and TRBJ2-2; D is unclear. The ends were cut back, 5 bases at V and 7 bases at J, with 11 bases in the middle. The CDR3 covers 13 residues. CDR1 is LNHDA and CDR2 is SQIVND in the germline V gene (reference sequence). In DNA, the CDR3 is TGTGCCAGTAGTCCCCTCTTGGACGGGGAGCTGTTTTTT. Protein product: CASSPLLDGELFF.

The genes are TRBV13 and TRBJ2-5, with 9 bases lining up with TRBD1. Germline CDR1 reads PRHDT; CDR2 reads FYEKMQ (reference sequence). The CDR3 has 15 amino acids. Trimming at V came to 3 bases and at J to 2 bases, leaving 4 bases not matched to a gene. The CDR3 reads CASSLRTGAQETQYF. DNA for the CDR3: TGTGCCAGCAGCTTGCGGACAGGGGCACAAGAGACCCAGTACTTC.

This chain joins TRBV4-2 and TRBJ1-1, with 8 bases matching TRBD1. Per the germline V gene, CDR1 is LGHNA and CDR2 is YNFKEQ. CDR3 size: 14 residues. J lost 2 bases, V lost 4 bases, and 3 bases had no gene match. CDR3 bases: TGTGCCAGCAGCCTGGACAGGGATAACACTGAAGCTTTCTTT. Translation gives CASSLDRDNTEAFF.

The V gene is TRBV3-1 (or the pseudogene TRBV3-2), the J gene TRBJ1-2; D is perhaps TRBD1 (6 bases). V was pared by 1 base and J by 8 bases, with 14 bases between. The CDR3 runs 14 residues. Germline V lookup: CDR1 LGHDT, CDR2 YNNKEL (reference sequence). The CDR3 sequence is CASSQVFRGGGYTF. For the CDR3, the DNA is TGTGCCAGCAGCCAAGTCTTCAGGGGAGGAGGCTACACCTTC.

The chain carries TRBV5-1 and TRBJ2-5, with 7 bases that match TRBD2. Unmatched junction bases numbered 13, after V lost 4 bases and J lost 7 bases. Germline V CDR1 and CDR2: SGHRS, YFSETQ. The CDR3 consists of 15 residues. CDR3 DNA sequence: TGCGCCAGCAGCAAAGCGGGGTCTGTGGGAGGGACCCAGTACTTC. Encoded protein: CASSKAGSVGGTQYF. The full variable domain, its missing parts supplied by reference TRBV5-1 and TRBJ2-5, is KAGVTQTPRYLIKTRGQQVTLSCSPISGHRSVSWYQQTPGQGLQFLFEYFSETQRNKGNFPGRFSGRQFSNSRSEMNVSTLELGDSALYLCASSKAGSVGGTQYFGPGTRLLVL.

This chain joins TRBV3-1 (or the pseudogene TRBV3-2) and TRBJ1-3; D remains ambiguous. Germline V gene sequence: CDR1 LGHDT, CDR2 YNNKEL (reference sequence). This CDR3 is 11 amino acids long. V lost 4 bases and J lost 7, with 5 bases in between. DNA of the CDR3: TGTGCCAGCAGCCTACAGAACACCATATATTTT. Amino acid sequence: CASSLQNTIYF.

J is TRBJ2-1 and V is TRBV3-1 (or the pseudogene TRBV3-2); D is undetermined. The CDR3 is made up of 15 amino acids. Per germline, CDR1 LGHDT and CDR2 YNNKEL (reference sequence). V lost 4 bases and J lost 3, with 13 bases in between. The CDR3 DNA is TGTGCCAGCAGCCCCGGGCAGGAGTTCTACAATGAGCAGTTCTTC. Protein: CASSPGQEFYNEQFF.

The chain uses TRBV27 and TRBJ2-1, with 8 bases aligning to TRBD2. Trimming at V came to 5 bases and at J to 4 bases, leaving 16 bases not matched to a gene. The CDR3 extends over 18 amino acids. The germline V gene has CDR1 MNHEY and CDR2 SMNVEV (reference sequence). CDR3: CASSTGGFEAGEYNEQFF. CDR3 nucleotides: TGTGCCAGCAGTACCGGGGGCTTCGAAGCGGGGGAGTACAATGAGCAGTTCTTC.

This rearrangement joins TRBV10-1 to TRBJ1-2, with D hard to call. CDR1 and CDR2 (germline): WNHNN, SYGVQD (reference sequence). Between the trimmed V and J ends, which lost 1 base and 6 bases, there was a span of 9 bases. This CDR3 spans 13 amino acids. CDR3 sequence reads: CASSEFRGNGYTF. The CDR3 DNA follows: TGCGCCAGCAGTGAGTTTCGAGGGAATGGCTACACCTTC.

This chain connects TRBV14 to TRBJ2-3, with D tentatively TRBD2 (6 bases). The CDR3 runs to 14 residues. The V and J ends lost 2 bases and 1 base respectively, with 7 bases between them. Looked up from germline, CDR1 is SGHDN and CDR2 is FVKESK. CDR3: CASSQTGGTDTQYF. The CDR3 DNA reads as TGTGCCAGCAGCCAAACGGGGGGCACAGATACGCAGTATTTT.

This sequence joins TRBV10-3 and TRBJ2-5, with D uncertain. With 6 bases removed from V and 4 bases from J, the gap between germline ends came to 9 bases. This CDR3 is 12 amino acids long. Looked up from germline, CDR1 is ENHRY and CDR2 is SYGVKD. The CDR3 sequence is CAISRTGETQYF. CDR3 coding DNA: TGTGCCATCAGCCGAACCGGAGAGACCCAGTACTTC.

The chain employs TRBV4-3 and TRBJ2-7, with a possible D match to TRBD2 (6 bases). Germline V gene lookup returns CDR1 LGHNA and CDR2 YSLEER. V was cut by 0 bases and J by 4 bases, with 10 bases left in between. The CDR3 runs to 14 residues. Written as DNA, the CDR3 is TGCGCCAGCAGCCAAGAAATTCGGGGGTACGAGCAGTACTTC. Protein: CASSQEIRGYEQYF.

The rearrangement uses TRBV27 and TRBJ2-7, with 11 bases aligning to TRBD1. The V segment lost 5 bases and the J segment 6 bases; nucleotides outside the gene matches: 6. The CDR3 totals 14 residues. Per germline, CDR1 MNHEY and CDR2 SMNVEV (reference sequence). The DNA of the CDR3 is TGTGCCAGCAGTCCGGGACAGGGGGTGGGCGAGCAGTACTTC. Translation gives CASSPGQGVGEQYF.

The sample holds one count of this clone. This chain joins TRBV3-1 (or the pseudogene TRBV3-2) and TRBJ1-2; TRBD1 aligns across 7 bases. The CDR3 sequence is 14 residues long. Germline V CDR1 and CDR2: LGHDT, YNNKEL (reference sequence). Germline trimming cut 4 bases from V and 7 bases from J; bases unmatched to any gene: 9. CDR3 sequence reads: CASSPGQASFGYTF. The CDR3 DNA follows: TGTGCCAGCAGCCCAGGACAGGCGAGCTTTGGCTACACCTTC.

This chain joins TRBV14 and TRBJ1-2; D not resolved. Germline CDR1 reads SGHDN; CDR2 reads FVKESK. Trimming stripped 2 bases from V and 8 bases from J, with 18 bases between. The CDR3 loop spans 15 amino acids. CDR3 region: CASSQNAGPGGGYTF. CDR3 bases: TGTGCCAGCAGCCAAAACGCAGGACCAGGTGGAGGCTACACCTTC.

Details on this clone: Other DNA sequences in the same sample also yield this CDR3. The chain is built from TRBV6-2 or TRBV6-3 and TRBJ1-2, with TRBD1 as a possible D gene (6 bases). Trimming took 6 bases from V and 7 from J, leaving 9 bases between them. Germline CDR1 reads MNHEY; CDR2 reads SVGEGT. CDR3 size: 11 residues. DNA for the CDR3: TGTGCCAGCAGCAGGGGCGGTGGCTACACCTTC. Translated, it gives CASSRGGGYTF.

The chain uses TRBV5-1 and TRBJ2-1, with 13 bases identical to TRBD2. CDR1 and CDR2 from the germline V gene are SGHRS and YFSETQ. V trimming: 4 bases; J trimming: 5 bases; junction bases outside the gene matches: 6. The CDR3 is 16 residues long. In DNA, the CDR3 is TGCGCCAGCAGCAAGGGACTAGCGGGGAGGAACAATGAGCAGTTCTTC. Amino acid sequence: CASSKGLAGRNNEQFF.